The 17 T cell receptor beta chains below come from one sample, sequenced in a study of blood T cell repertoires in COVID-19. Measured with immunoSEQ multiplex PCR; TCRdb has only the in-frame clones, and not every one. The table has around 80,000 clones, approximately 80% seen once; the top ten hold around 13%. The sample taken for sequencing was peripheral blood. Every receptor here comes from a human donor in a cohort sampled during active COVID-19.

The chain combines TRBV7-3 with TRBJ2-1; 9 bases map to TRBD2. Unmatched junction bases numbered 11, after V lost 5 bases and J lost 6 bases. Germline assignment: CDR1 SGHTA and CDR2 FQGTGA. The CDR3 consists of 16 residues. The CDR3 DNA follows: TGTGCCAGCAGCCTCCCGCGGGGGGGCTCGATCAATGAGCAGTTCTTC. Protein: CASSLPRGGSINEQFF.

The chain couples TRBV9 to TRBJ2-7, with D perhaps matching TRBD1 (6 bases). The V end was cut by 3 bases, the J end by 0 bases, with 10 bases between. CDR3 size: 14 residues. Germline CDR1 is SGDLS and CDR2 is YYNGEE. For the CDR3, the DNA is TGTGCCAGCAGCGGCCCAGGGGTCTCCTACGAGCAGTACTTC. Translating gives CASSGPGVSYEQYF.

Only a few counts were recorded for this clone. The chain recombines TRBV19 with TRBJ1-4; TRBD1 is a possible D gene (5 bases). Germline V lookup: CDR1 LNHDA, CDR2 SQIVND (reference sequence). The CDR3 covers 14 residues. V gave up 7 bases and J gave up 4 bases, with 13 bases separating them. The CDR3 protein is CASNRGVINEKLFF. The CDR3 nucleotides read TGTGCCAGTAACCGGGGGGTGATTAATGAAAAACTGTTTTTT.

The J gene is TRBJ1-2, the V gene TRBV6-4; 9 bases agree with TRBD1. The germline V gene has CDR1 MRHNA and CDR2 SNTAGT. The V segment lost 5 bases and the J segment 7 bases; nucleotides outside the gene matches: 5. CDR3 length equals 13 residues. CDR3 DNA: TGTGCCAGCAGTCGGGACAGGGTTGGTGGCTACACCTTC. Protein: CASSRDRVGGYTF.

The chain is built from TRBV5-1 and TRBJ1-1; TRBD1 matches 9 bases. Unmatched junction bases numbered 10, after V lost 4 bases and J lost 6 bases. This CDR3 contains 15 residues. Germline V gives CDR1 SGHRS, CDR2 YFSETQ. CDR3 nucleotide sequence: TGCGCCAGCAGCCGATTACAGGGGGCCGGCGCTGAAGCTTTCTTT. Its translation: CASSRLQGAGAEAFF. The complete variable domain, with remaining parts taken from reference TRBV5-1 and TRBJ1-1, reads KAGVTQTPRYLIKTRGQQVTLSCSPISGHRSVSWYQQTPGQGLQFLFEYFSETQRNKGNFPGRFSGRQFSNSRSEMNVSTLELGDSALYLCASSRLQGAGAEAFFGQGTRLTVV.

V gene TRBV12-5 combines with J gene TRBJ1-6; 9 positions match TRBD1. With V trimmed by 5 bases and J by 10 bases, 6 bases remained unmatched. CDR1 and CDR2 from the germline V gene are LGHNT and FRNRAP. The CDR3 has 14 residues. The CDR3 DNA sequence: TGTGCTAGTGGTCAAGGGACAGGGAGGTCACCCCTCCACTTT. Amino acid sequence: CASGQGTGRSPLHF.

The chain has TRBV6-1 and TRBJ2-5, with a weak D call TRBD1 (5 bases). Germline assignment: CDR1 MNHNS and CDR2 SASEGT. The CDR3 runs 14 residues. Trimming pared 2 bases from V and 5 bases from J, leaving 12 bases between. The CDR3 spells CASSESRGVETQYF. CDR3 bases: TGTGCCAGCAGTGAATCTAGGGGCGTGGAGACCCAGTACTTC.

The chain uses TRBV7-3 and TRBJ1-2; possibly TRBD1 for D (5 bases). The germline V gene encodes CDR1 SGHTA and CDR2 FQGTGA. Trimming pared 5 bases from V and 4 bases from J, leaving 32 bases between. CDR3 size: 20 residues. The CDR3 bases are TGTGCCAGCAGCCCCGGGGGTCGATTTGGGAGAGGGGATTCTGGCTATGGCTACACCTTC. Translation gives CASSPGGRFGRGDSGYGYTF.

The chain links TRBV19 to TRBJ1-2, with 7 bases aligning to TRBD1. CDR1 and CDR2 (germline): LNHDA, SQIVND (reference sequence). V shed 7 bases, J shed 6 bases, and the junction held 8 bases outside the gene matches. This CDR3 has 13 amino acids. CDR3: CASNLDRDDGYTF. The DNA of the CDR3 is TGTGCCAGTAACCTCGACAGGGATGATGGCTACACCTTC.

CDR3 residues: CSVEDQSFSGGYTF. CDR3 DNA: TGCAGCGTTGAAGACCAGAGCTTCTCGGGTGGCTACACCTTC. V usage is TRBV29-1 and J usage is TRBJ1-2; no firm D call. This CDR3 region has 14 residues. Germline assignment: CDR1 SQVTM and CDR2 ANQGSEA. Trimming removed 0 bases from V and 7 bases from J, with 15 bases in between.

This clone has just one count. V gene TRBV5-1 combines with J gene TRBJ1-2, with TRBD1 identical over 7 bases. This CDR3 has 14 residues. With 4 bases clipped from V and 4 bases from J, the junction kept 7 bases outside the gene matches. CDR1 is SGHRS and CDR2 is YFSETQ in the germline V gene. The CDR3 sequence is CASSIGQASYGYTF. CDR3 DNA: TGCGCCAGCAGCATAGGACAGGCTAGCTATGGCTACACCTTC.

The chain joins TRBV7-6 to TRBJ1-3; no reliable D call. The CDR3 is 15 amino acids. Germline CDR1 SGHVS, CDR2 FNYEAQ. Trimming shortened V by 5 bases and J by 0 bases, and 11 bases separated the two germline ends. The CDR3 sequence: CASSPRRGSGNTIYF. DNA for the CDR3: TGTGCCAGCAGCCCCCGGAGAGGCTCTGGAAACACCATATATTTT.

This rearrangement joins TRBV5-6 to TRBJ1-4; D call uncertain. Looked up from germline, CDR1 is SGHDT and CDR2 is YYEEEE. The germline V and J ends were trimmed by 0 bases and 6 bases, with 6 bases remaining between them. This CDR3 region has 13 residues. Here the CDR3 reads CASSLGQDEKLFF. The CDR3 DNA is TGTGCCAGCAGCTTGGGACAAGATGAAAAACTGTTTTTT.

The chain links TRBV10-2 to TRBJ2-1; TRBD2 matches 8 bases. The CDR3 runs 15 residues. V gave up 6 bases and J gave up 7 bases; unmatched junction bases: 11. The germline gives CDR1 WSHSY, CDR2 SAAADI. CDR3 residues: CASRSLAASSNEQFF. CDR3 bases: TGCGCCAGCAGGTCACTAGCGGCTTCGAGTAATGAGCAGTTCTTC.

The V call is TRBV2, the J call TRBJ1-2; 9 bases agree with TRBD1. Germline V gene sequence: CDR1 SNHLY, CDR2 FYNNEI. The CDR3 has 14 residues. V shed 3 bases and J 7 bases; nucleotides not matched to a gene: 6. The CDR3 loop reads CASSEGQGLSGYTF. CDR3 DNA sequence: TGTGCCAGCAGTGAGGGACAGGGTTTGAGTGGCTACACCTTC.

This rearrangement joins TRBV24-1 to TRBJ2-2; maybe TRBD1 (6 bases). The CDR3 has 15 residues. The germline gives CDR1 KGHDR, CDR2 SFDVKD. The V end lost 4 bases, the J end lost 7 bases, and 15 bases lay between the germline ends. CDR3 sequence: CATSDPGQSLGELFF. The DNA of the CDR3 is TGTGCCACCAGTGACCCAGGACAGTCTCTCGGGGAGCTGTTTTTT.

CDR3 sequence: CASSPSRVVGTEAFF. CDR3 nucleotides: TGTGCCAGCTCACCGTCCCGGGTGGTCGGCACTGAAGCTTTCTTT. The V call is TRBV18, the J call TRBJ1-1; no reliable D call. Germline V lookup: CDR1 KGHSH, CDR2 LQKENI. There are 15 residues in the CDR3. The ends were cut back, 3 bases at V and 4 bases at J, with 15 bases in the middle.